One sample yielded the 21 T cell receptor beta chains listed below, sequenced in a study of blood T cell repertoires in COVID-19. Sequencing was performed with immunoSEQ multiplex PCR; in TCRdb, only in-frame clones are kept and a portion is missing. Among about 150,000 clones, approximately 85% were seen once, and the ten largest hold about 0.63%. The sequencing sample was made of peripheral blood. The receptors stem from a man in his sixties with COVID-19, enrolled during active disease.

This sequence joins TRBV7-9 and TRBJ1-1; D is ambiguous. V was clipped by 8 bases and J by 0 bases, with 10 bases between them. The CDR3 spans 13 residues. In germline, CDR1 is SEHNR, CDR2 FQNEAQ (reference sequence). CDR3 sequence reads: CASPSLVNTEAFF. Written as DNA, the CDR3 is TGTGCCAGCCCCTCGTTAGTGAACACTGAAGCTTTCTTT.

Regarding this clone: Mismatch with germline at one junction end may stem from a read error. J is TRBJ1-4 and V is TRBV18; D gene ambiguous. In germline, CDR1 is KGHSH, CDR2 LQKENI. This CDR3 contains 14 residues. DNA for the CDR3: TGTGCCAGCTCACCAAGTCTTTCTAAAGAAAAACTGTTTTTT. Translated: CASSPSLSKEKLFF.

The V and J genes are TRBV21-1 and TRBJ2-7; TRBD1 reflects the table's D call only, with no check against the DNA. TRBV21-1 is deemed a pseudogene. The CDR3 has 16 amino acids. The CDR3 protein is CASSKRWNRPTYEQYF. CDR3 sequence (DNA): TGTGCCAGCAGCAAAAGGTGGAACAGGCCTACCTACGAGCAGTACTTC.

The chain is built from TRBV25-1 and TRBJ2-3, with D perhaps matching TRBD2 (5 bases). The CDR3 covers 17 residues. V was pared by 2 bases and J by 2 bases, with 17 bases between. Germline V gene lookup returns CDR1 MGHDK and CDR2 SYGVNS. The CDR3 DNA reads TGTGCCAGCAGTGAAATGGCGGGTCCAGCACCCACAGATACGCAGTATTTT. It specifies CASSEMAGPAPTDTQYF.

V gene TRBV21-1 combines with J gene TRBJ2-7; the table's D call, TRBD1, has no DNA check behind it. TRBV21-1 corresponds to a pseudogene. The CDR3 is made up of 15 amino acids. CDR3 residues: CAQKPCRDRAYEQYF. The CDR3 region has the DNA TGTGCCCAGAAGCCTTGCCGGGACAGGGCCTACGAGCAGTACTTC.

With respect to this clone: The same CDR3 is also encoded by other DNA sequences in this sample. The CDR3 DNA reads as TGTGCCAGCAGCTCACGACAGGGCACTGAAGCTTTCTTT. It codes for CASSSRQGTEAFF. This chain joins TRBV3-1 (or the pseudogene TRBV3-2) and TRBJ1-1; 7 nucleotides align to TRBD1. V trimming: 5 bases; J trimming: 4 bases; junction bases outside the gene matches: 4. The CDR3 runs 13 residues. CDR1 is LGHDT, CDR2 YNNKEL, per germline (reference sequence).

This sequence joins TRBV6-4 and TRBJ2-3; D is perhaps TRBD1 (5 bases). Germline V lookup: CDR1 MRHNA, CDR2 SNTAGT. The CDR3 is 13 residues long. With 5 bases removed from V and 1 base from J, the gap between germline ends came to 7 bases. CDR3 residues: CASSLGRTDTQYF. The CDR3 DNA reads TGTGCCAGCAGTTTGGGGCGCACAGATACGCAGTATTTT.

The chain carries TRBV19 and TRBJ2-7, with TRBD1 identical over 9 bases. The CDR3 sequence is 15 residues long. V dropped 6 bases and J dropped 2; count of bases not matched to a gene: 8. The germline gives CDR1 LNHDA, CDR2 SQIVND (reference sequence). Written as DNA, the CDR3 is TGTGCCAGTAGGGCCGGGACAGGGTCTACCTACGAGCAGTACTTC. As protein: CASRAGTGSTYEQYF.

This clone was seen a few times. The V call is TRBV7-2, the J call TRBJ1-5, with 7 positions matching TRBD1. Germline V CDR1 and CDR2: SGHTA, FQGNSA. V was clipped by 2 bases and J by 7 bases; unmatched bases: 2. The CDR3 has 13 residues. CDR3 nucleotide sequence: TGTGCCAGCAGCTTAAACAGGGGACAGCCCCAGCATTTT. Encoded protein: CASSLNRGQPQHF.

The CDR3, as DNA: TGTGCCAGCAGCGCCCTTTCGGAGACGCAGTATTTT. This encodes CASSALSETQYF. V usage is TRBV7-9 and J usage is TRBJ2-3; D call uncertain. The CDR3 sequence is 12 residues long. Trimming left V 5 bases short and J 9 bases short, with 12 bases between. Germline-derived CDR1 and CDR2 are SEHNR and FQNEAQ (reference sequence).

This clone has a handful of counts. The V and J genes are TRBV18 and TRBJ2-2, with 7 bases identical to TRBD1. The CDR3 loop spans 13 amino acids. V gave up 2 bases and J gave up 7 bases; unmatched junction bases: 1. Germline V gene sequence: CDR1 KGHSH, CDR2 LQKENI. This CDR3 is CASSPTGDGELFF. In DNA, the CDR3 is TGTGCCAGCTCACCAACAGGGGACGGGGAGCTGTTTTTT.

This clone occurred a few times. The identical CDR3 is also encoded by other nucleotide sequences in the sample. The chain uses TRBV7-2 and TRBJ2-7, with 9 nucleotides matching TRBD2. V shed 1 base, J shed 4 bases, and the junction held 2 bases outside the gene matches. Germline V lookup: CDR1 SGHTA, CDR2 FQGNSA. CDR3 size: 14 residues. CDR3 region: CASSLDAGGYEQYF. CDR3 nucleotide sequence: TGTGCCAGCAGCTTAGATGCGGGAGGGTACGAGCAGTACTTC.

The chain carries TRBV6-5 and TRBJ1-5, with 8 bases aligning to TRBD1. The CDR3 has 13 residues. With V trimmed by 11 bases and J by 3 bases, 6 bases remained unmatched. CDR1 MNHEY and CDR2 SVGAGI come from the germline V gene. The CDR3 reads CAAETGVNQPQHF. The DNA for the CDR3 is TGTGCCGCCGAGACAGGGGTCAATCAGCCCCAGCATTTT.

The chain couples TRBV18 to TRBJ2-7, with TRBD1 identical over 12 bases. The V and J ends lost 4 bases and 3 bases, in that order; junction bases with no gene match: 4. Germline CDR1 is KGHSH and CDR2 is LQKENI. The CDR3 covers 15 residues. CDR3 sequence reads: CASSLGTGGFYEQYF. In nucleotides, the CDR3 is TGTGCCAGCTCACTAGGGACAGGGGGCTTCTACGAGCAGTACTTC.

The gene calls are TRBV29-1 and TRBJ2-5, with TRBD1 identical over 7 bases. V was pared by 6 bases and J by 5 bases, with 18 bases of the junction left unmatched. Germline lookup yields CDR1 SQVTM and CDR2 ANQGSEA. The CDR3 loop spans 16 amino acids. The CDR3 spells CSVALSPTGTGETQYF. In nucleotides, the CDR3 is TGCAGCGTCGCACTTTCCCCGACAGGGACGGGGGAGACCCAGTACTTC.

V usage is TRBV4-3 and J usage is TRBJ1-3; D is possibly TRBD1 (6 bases). Germline loops: CDR1 LGHNA, CDR2 YSLEER. The CDR3 spans 17 residues. V lost 7 bases and J 0 bases, leaving 19 bases between the germline ends. The CDR3 reads CASNRVLGAPSGNTIYF. The CDR3 nucleotides are TGCGCCAGCAACAGGGTCTTGGGGGCTCCCTCTGGAAACACCATATATTTT.

This chain uses TRBV11-1 with TRBJ2-1, with D tentatively TRBD2 (6 bases). Deletions cut 1 base from V and 9 bases from J, with 16 bases between. The CDR3 loop spans 15 amino acids. Germline V gives CDR1 SGHAT, CDR2 FQDESV (reference sequence). CDR3 in amino acids: CASSLGRRVRGEQFF. CDR3 bases: TGTGCCAGCAGCTTAGGGAGGAGGGTTCGGGGTGAGCAGTTCTTC.

The chain uses TRBV6-5 and TRBJ1-1; D unresolved. V lost 6 bases, J lost 0 bases, and 14 bases lay in between. The CDR3 extends over 15 amino acids. Germline V lookup: CDR1 MNHEY, CDR2 SVGAGI. The CDR3 nucleotides are TGTGCCAGCAGCCCCAGCGGACGGATGAACACTGAAGCTTTCTTT. Protein sequence: CASSPSGRMNTEAFF.

The V gene is TRBV28, the J gene TRBJ1-1, with D maybe TRBD1 (5 bases). The V gene lost 6 bases and the J gene lost 4 bases, with 18 bases spanning the gap. CDR1 and CDR2 (germline): MDHEN, SYDVKM. The CDR3 has 15 amino acids. CDR3 residues: CASSRPGTGVTEAFF. CDR3 coding DNA: TGTGCCAGCAGCCGCCCCGGGACGGGGGTCACTGAAGCTTTCTTT.

The chain uses TRBV19 and TRBJ1-2; D call uncertain. V was shortened by 6 bases and J by 5 bases, with 19 bases between the two germline ends. The V gene's germline CDR1 is LNHDA and CDR2 SQIVND (reference sequence). The length of the CDR3 is 15 residues. The CDR3 sequence is CASSNPGPEGYGYTF. CDR3 coding DNA: TGTGCCAGTAGCAACCCCGGGCCAGAGGGTTATGGCTACACCTTC.

This chain links TRBV21-1 with TRBJ1-5; TRBD1, as called in the table, went unchecked against the DNA. TRBV21-1 is given as a pseudogene. CDR3 length: 17 residues. CDR3 sequence (DNA): TGTGCCAGCAGCAAAGGTCTGGGACAGGGGGGGGATCAGCCCCAGCATTTT. It is translated as CASSKGLGQGGDQPQHF.